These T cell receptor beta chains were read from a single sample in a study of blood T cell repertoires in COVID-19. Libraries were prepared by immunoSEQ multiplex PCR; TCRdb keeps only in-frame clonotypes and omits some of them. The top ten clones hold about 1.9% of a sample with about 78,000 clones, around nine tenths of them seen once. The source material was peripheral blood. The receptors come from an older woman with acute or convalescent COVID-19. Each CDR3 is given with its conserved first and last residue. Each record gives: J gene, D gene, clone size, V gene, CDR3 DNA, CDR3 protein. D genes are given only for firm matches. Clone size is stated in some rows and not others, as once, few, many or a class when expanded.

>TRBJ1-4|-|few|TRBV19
TGTGCCAGTAGTAAGTTTGGAGGCTCGAGCGGTGAAAAACTGTTTTTT
CASSKFGGSSGEKLFF
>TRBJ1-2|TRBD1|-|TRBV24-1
TGTGCCACCAGTGCCCCCGGGACAGGGGGGAACTATGGCTACACCTTC
CATSAPGTGGNYGYTF
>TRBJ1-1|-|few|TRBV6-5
TGTGCCAGCGGGCGTTGGGGGGACACTGAAGCTTTCTTT
CASGRWGDTEAFF
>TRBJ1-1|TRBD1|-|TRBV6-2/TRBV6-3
TGTGCCAGCAGTTACGGGGACAGGGTCACTGAAGCTTTCTTT
CASSYGDRVTEAFF
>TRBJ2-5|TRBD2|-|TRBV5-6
TGTGCCAGCAGCCTACGGACTAGCGGGGTCCAAGAGACCCAGTACTTC
CASSLRTSGVQETQYF
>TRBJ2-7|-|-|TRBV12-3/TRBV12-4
TGTGCCAGCAGTTTCGCCTACGAGCAGTACTTC
CASSFAYEQYF
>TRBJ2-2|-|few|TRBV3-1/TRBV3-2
TGTGCCAGCAGCCAAGTATTCCAGGGAAACACCGGGGAGCTGTTTTTT
CASSQVFQGNTGELFF
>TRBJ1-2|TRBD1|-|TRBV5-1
TGCGCCAGCAGCTTGACAGGGGAAGCTACTGGCTACACCTTC
CASSLTGEATGYTF
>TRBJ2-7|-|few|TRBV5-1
TGCGCCAGCAGGTCCGGGACAACCGCCTACGAGCAGTACTTC
CASRSGTTAYEQYF
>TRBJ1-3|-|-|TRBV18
TGTGCCAGCTCACCAGGAGCAGGGGACACCATATATTTT
CASSPGAGDTIYF